This section outlines one T cell receptor beta chain sequence together with its context. The junction had 9 bases not matched to a gene; V was cut back by 4 bases and J by 3 bases. Germline V CDR1 and CDR2: LNHDA, SQIVND (reference sequence). This CDR3 contains 15 residues. The data originate from a study of OX40 agonist ivuxolimab in advanced cancers. Turning to the study itself: Ivuxolimab, an agonistic anti-OX40 (CD134) antibody, was given to patients.

The method was immunoSEQ multiplex PCR; TCRdb's version includes in-frame clones alone and lacks a portion of them. The profile shows around 72,000 clones, around 84% of them singletons. The chain uses TRBV19 and TRBJ2-7, with 7 bases identical to TRBD1. This TCR came from an adult with an advanced solid tumor such as melanoma, head and neck, liver or kidney cancer. The source material was CD4+ or CD8+ T cells sorted from blood, sampled in a trial of the OX40 agonist ivuxolimab. The chain's CDR3 is CASSSEGATNYEQYF. In nucleotides, the CDR3 is TGTGCCAGTAGTAGTGAGGGGGCGACCAACTACGAGCAGTACTTC.